The clone carrying this T cell receptor (beta chain) has just a few counts. Its antigen is unidentified. With the Oncomine TCR Beta short-read assay, DNA from cultured CD4+ T cells was sequenced. From the PCR reads, TCRdb called clonotypes with MiXCR, one entry per CDR3 protein. The data show around 13,000 distinct CDR3 sequences, around 24% seen once. Treatment specified: roughly nine-day PBMC culture with coronavirus spike peptide pools or control peptides (ViraFEST assay). This record comes from a study of vaccination and CD4 T cells after COVID-19. The sequence came from a human donor who had recovered from COVID-19. This specimen was CD4+ T cells from blood, cultured in vitro, taken after SARS-CoV-2 vaccination.

CDR3 amino acids: CAWRPGGPQETQYF. As DNA, the CDR3 is TGTGCCTGGAGGCCCGGAGGCCCACAAGAGACCCAGTACTTC. The genes are TRBV30 and TRBJ2-5; D is perhaps TRBD2 (5 bases). The CDR3 runs to 14 residues. From germline, CDR1 is GTSNPN and CDR2 SVGIG (reference sequence). V was pared by 3 bases and J by 2 bases, with 13 bases between.